A selection of T cell receptor beta chains follows, all from one sample in a study of T cells in Graves' hyperthyroidism and ophthalmopathy. MiXCR was run by TCRdb on the multiplex PCR reads, yielding one entry per CDR3 protein. The sample shows about 270,000 distinct CDR3 sequences, 13% to 15% of them seen only once. What was sequenced was blood. These receptors all come from a woman aged 45-65 years with Graves' hyperthyroidism that later progressed to Graves' ophthalmopathy. Both conserved end residues are part of each CDR3. D genes are given only for firm matches. Clone size is not always given. Where it is, it says once, few, many or a class for expanded clones.

D	V	size	J	CDR3
NA	TRBV27	many	TRBJ1-1	CASSFKQGVRAFF
NA	TRBV29-1	few	TRBJ2-5	CSVRGARDSQYF
NA	TRBV18	many	TRBJ1-6	CASSPTMPGTSKTNSPLHF
NA	TRBV7-8	NA	TRBJ1-1	CASSLAQSTEAFF
TRBD1	TRBV28	many	TRBJ1-4	CASSNRQGGEEKLFF
TRBD1	TRBV6-1	many	TRBJ2-7	CASSLPGQGRNEQYF
TRBD1	TRBV18	many	TRBJ2-2	CASSGGQRTGELFF
NA	TRBV29-1	many	TRBJ1-1	CSVEDGRDTEAFF
NA	TRBV7-9	many	TRBJ1-5	CASSLDEGGAQHF
NA	TRBV7-9	many	TRBJ2-3	CASISLRSTDTQYF
NA	TRBV6-1	many	TRBJ1-2	CASSEAVSGYYGYTF
TRBD1	TRBV6-1	many	TRBJ1-2	CASYWDRAYGYTF
NA	TRBV20-1	many	TRBJ2-1	CSADPDNEQFF
NA	TRBV3-1	many	TRBJ2-3	CASSPEPDGTQYF
TRBD2	TRBV7-2	many	TRBJ2-3	CASSRRLAGGGTDTQYF
TRBD1	TRBV14	many	TRBJ2-1	CASSQGQGVVRAQFF
TRBD2	TRBV13	many	TRBJ2-5	CASSTTRRGTSVETQYF
NA	TRBV7-9	NA	TRBJ2-1	CASSEGGASEQFF
TRBD2	TRBV29-1	many	TRBJ2-5	CSVGRGGPETQYF
TRBD2	TRBV6-1	many	TRBJ2-1	CASRSGGSNEQFF
TRBD1	TRBV20-1	few	TRBJ1-2	CSARDPTGNGYTF
NA	TRBV29-1	few	TRBJ2-2	CSVEKDRPGELFF
NA	TRBV11-2	many	TRBJ2-7	CASSPQGAEQYF
TRBD1	TRBV5-1	NA	TRBJ1-5	CASRPGGDRNQPQHF
NA	TRBV19	NA	TRBJ1-5	CAISQGIEQPQHF
NA	TRBV6-1	many	TRBJ2-5	CASRLSGAAGETQYF
NA	TRBV3-1	many	TRBJ2-7	CASSQFDREDYEQYF
NA	TRBV3-1	NA	TRBJ2-7	CASSQGWWGEQYF
NA	TRBV18	many	TRBJ2-3	CASSPPAEDTQYF
TRBD1	TRBV6-4	few	TRBJ2-1	CASSEDRGLEQFF
TRBD1	TRBV20-1	NA	TRBJ1-2	CSARPGGDYGYTF
TRBD2	TRBV2	many	TRBJ2-5	CASAGGNEETQYF
NA	TRBV24-1	many	TRBJ1-5	CATSAPGPGSNQPQHF
TRBD2	TRBV11-2	NA	TRBJ2-1	CASSPWGGDANEQFF
TRBD1	TRBV5-5	few	TRBJ1-4	CASSLGTGGRSTNEKLFF
TRBD2	TRBV9	NA	TRBJ2-3	CASSARESGRAGTDTQYF
NA	TRBV20-1	few	TRBJ1-1	CSVTDLLMNTEAFF
NA	TRBV5-1	many	TRBJ2-5	CASSLGAEETQYF
NA	TRBV20-1	NA	TRBJ1-2	CSGWDTIYGYTF
TRBD1	TRBV28	many	TRBJ1-1	CAVPGTGGIGTEAFF
TRBD1	TRBV20-1	many	TRBJ2-7	CSASLLGQGPDEQYF
NA	TRBV20-1	NA	TRBJ2-3	CSASPPVRPSTDTQYF
NA	TRBV11-3	many	TRBJ2-7	CASSLGFDYEQYF
NA	TRBV10-3	few	TRBJ1-2	CAISDTGRNYGYTF
NA	TRBV6-1	many	TRBJ1-4	CASSYETYATNEKLFF
NA	TRBV28	many	TRBJ1-5	CASSFNPNQPQHF
NA	TRBV20-1	many	TRBJ2-1	CSAKGPGNVEQFF
NA	TRBV20-1	NA	TRBJ2-7	CSARVDPWNYEQYF
TRBD2	TRBV7-6	many	TRBJ2-1	CASSLSGRTNNEQFF
NA	TRBV24-1	many	TRBJ1-2	CATSAAGVDYTF
NA	TRBV5-1	NA	TRBJ2-1	CASSFSQGLEQFF
NA	TRBV18	many	TRBJ2-7	CASSLPPGTIYEQYF
TRBD2	TRBV28	many	TRBJ2-7	CASSLFRGSAGGRGFYEQYF